Sequencing of this T cell receptor (beta chain) was carried out in a study of shared clonotypes between healthy human individuals. Trimming pared 2 bases from V and 7 bases from J, leaving 18 bases between. This CDR3 has 15 residues. Germline CDR1 and CDR2: SGHTA and FQGTGA. Data came from immunoSEQ multiplex PCR; TCRdb stores just in-frame clones and leaves some out. The top ten clones hold more than 0.35% of a sample with 2 million to 2.5 million clones, 92% of them seen once. Sequenced: naive CD4+ T cells from PBMCs. Subset denoted: CD45RA+ positively selected. This clonotype originated in a man between 18 and 29 years old in good health. Some clones in this sample may be carry-over from other donors' samples. The chain combines TRBV7-3 with TRBJ2-7, with D possibly TRBD1 on 6 matching bases. The DNA of the CDR3 is TGTGCCAGCAGCTTACAAGGGGGACCCTACGAGGAGCAGTACTTC. Its protein product is CASSLQGGPYEEQYF.